This T cell receptor (beta chain) was identified during a study of blood T cell repertoires in COVID-19. Across the whole study: PBMCs, B-cell-depleted T cells, or T cells provided the cDNA or gDNA that made up the material.

Individuals drawn from 20 to 25 US areas were roughly 18 to 95 years old. Which cohort a participant joined came from the clinical history participants gave. This clone occurred once. Some clones are missing from TCRdb's copy, which holds only in-frame ones; the method was immunoSEQ multiplex PCR. Here the sample spans 310,000 or so clones, 80% to 90% being singletons. The CDR3 sequence is 13 residues long. The germline V and J ends were trimmed by 4 bases and 2 bases, with 8 bases remaining between them. Germline loops: CDR1 SGHAT, CDR2 FQNNGV. Material: PBMCs or T cells enriched from blood (not recorded which). The clonotype comes from a woman between 18 and 30 years old who had recovered from COVID-19. The chain employs TRBV11-2 and TRBJ1-1; D remains unclear. CDR3 sequence (DNA): TGTGCCAGCAGCTCCACGACTAACACTGAAGCTTTCTTT. This sequence encodes CASSSTTNTEAFF.